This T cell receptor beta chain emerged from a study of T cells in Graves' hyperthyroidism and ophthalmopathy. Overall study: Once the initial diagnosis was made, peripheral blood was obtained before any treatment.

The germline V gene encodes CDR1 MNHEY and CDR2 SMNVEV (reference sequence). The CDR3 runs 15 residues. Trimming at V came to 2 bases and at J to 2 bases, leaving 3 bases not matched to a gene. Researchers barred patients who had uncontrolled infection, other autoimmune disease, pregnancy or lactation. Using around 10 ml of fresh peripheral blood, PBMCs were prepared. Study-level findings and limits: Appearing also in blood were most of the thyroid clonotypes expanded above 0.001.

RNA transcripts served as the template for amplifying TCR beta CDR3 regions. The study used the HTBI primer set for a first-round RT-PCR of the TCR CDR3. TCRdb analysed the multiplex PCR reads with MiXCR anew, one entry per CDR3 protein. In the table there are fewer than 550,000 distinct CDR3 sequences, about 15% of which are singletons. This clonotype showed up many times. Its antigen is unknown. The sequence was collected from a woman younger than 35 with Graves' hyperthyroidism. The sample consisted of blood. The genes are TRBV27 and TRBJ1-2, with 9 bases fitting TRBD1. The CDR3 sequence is CASSLRGQGNYGYTF. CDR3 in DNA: TGTGCCAGCAGTTTAAGAGGACAGGGGAACTATGGCTACACCTTC.